The following is a T cell receptor beta chain sequence with its context. Its specificity is unknown. Data came from immunoSEQ multiplex PCR; TCRdb stores just in-frame clones and leaves some out. Of 30,000 to 35,000 clones listed, roughly nine tenths are singletons. The data belong to a study of STAT5B mutations in CD4+ large granular lymphocyte leukemia. Germline CDR1 reads LGHNA; CDR2 reads YNFKEQ. The V and J ends lost 1 base and 3 bases respectively, with 10 bases between them. The CDR3 spans 14 residues. Findings of the study overall: Higher CD4+ than CD8+ T-LGLL clonality might reflect small sample size.

This receptor was identified in a human donor in good health. The rearrangement joins TRBV4-2 to TRBJ2-7, with D possibly TRBD2 on 6 matching bases. Sequences were obtained from CD4+ T cells from blood buffy coats. CDR3 loop: CASSQGPSDYEQYF. DNA for the CDR3: TGTGCCAGCAGCCAAGGCCCTAGCGACTACGAGCAGTACTTC.